Presented here are 22 T cell receptor beta chains from one specimen sequenced in a study of T cell responses to AZD1222 COVID-19 vaccine. The protocol was immunoSEQ multiplex PCR, while the TCRdb copy is restricted to in-frame clones and leaves out a portion. The data show around 140,000 clones, 89% seen once. The sample here was peripheral blood, taken on day 0 of AZD1222 vaccination. All receptors derive from an adult in good health.

The rearrangement uses TRBV4-3 and TRBJ1-1, with D perhaps TRBD1 (5 bases). This CDR3 is 15 amino acids long. V lost 3 bases, J lost 3 bases, and 14 bases lay in between. In germline, CDR1 is LGHNA, CDR2 YSLEER. In DNA, the CDR3 is TGCGCCAGCAGCCAGGCGGAACGGGGGTACACTGAAGCTTTCTTT. Amino acids: CASSQAERGYTEAFF.

This clone was observed a handful of times. V usage is TRBV5-1 and J usage is TRBJ1-1; D possibly corresponds to TRBD1 (6 bases). Germline CDR1 and CDR2: SGHRS and YFSETQ. The CDR3 length is 13 residues. Trimming took 7 bases from V and 2 from J, leaving 12 bases between them. This CDR3 is CASHNGGNTEAFF. The CDR3, as DNA: TGCGCCAGCCATAACGGGGGCAACACTGAAGCTTTCTTT.

This chain connects TRBV30 to TRBJ1-3; tentative D call: TRBD1 (6 bases). V was trimmed by 0 bases and J by 1 base, leaving 13 bases between them. Germline V lookup: CDR1 GTSNPN, CDR2 SVGIG (reference sequence). The CDR3 has 16 residues. For the CDR3, the DNA is TGTGCCTGGAGTGTATGGGGGGCGAGGTCTGGAAACACCATATATTTT. Its translation: CAWSVWGARSGNTIYF.

This sequence joins TRBV5-1 and TRBJ1-4; D might be TRBD1 (5 bases). The germline V and J ends were trimmed by 2 bases and 5 bases, with 16 bases remaining between them. The V gene's germline CDR1 is SGHRS and CDR2 YFSETQ. CDR3 size: 16 residues. In DNA, the CDR3 is TGCGCCAGCAGCTTAAGTCCGGGACCGAGAAATGAAAAACTGTTTTTT. Its translation is CASSLSPGPRNEKLFF.

The CDR3 region has the DNA TGTGCCAGCAGTTACCGGGGGACAGGGTTTTATGGCTACACCTTC. Translating gives CASSYRGTGFYGYTF. The V and J genes are TRBV6-5 and TRBJ1-2, with 9 bases that match TRBD1. The junction had 6 bases not matched to a gene; V was cut back by 2 bases and J by 5 bases. The CDR3 is made up of 15 amino acids. Germline V gene sequence: CDR1 MNHEY, CDR2 SVGAGI.

The gene calls are TRBV5-6 and TRBJ1-4; D gene ambiguous. V gave up 1 base and J gave up 5 bases, with 9 bases separating them. Germline CDR1 is SGHDT and CDR2 is YYEEEE. This CDR3 has 14 residues. In nucleotides, the CDR3 is TGTGCCAGCAGCTTGCGGGCCCTAAATGAAAAACTGTTTTTT. Its protein is CASSLRALNEKLFF.

The rearrangement uses TRBV6-2 or TRBV6-3 and TRBJ1-5; maybe TRBD1 (6 bases). The CDR3 runs to 17 residues. Germline V CDR1 and CDR2: MNHEY, SVGEGT. Trimming stripped 6 bases from V and 8 bases from J, with 26 bases between. Here the CDR3 DNA reads TGTGCCAGCAGCCAATATACCACCACCCGGGACACTAAGCCCCAGCATTTT. Its protein product is CASSQYTTTRDTKPQHF.

This chain links TRBV4-3 with TRBJ1-2; weak D call: TRBD1 (5 bases). Germline V gene data show CDR1 as LGHNA and CDR2 as YSLEER. CDR3 length: 14 amino acids. Deletions cut 1 base from V and 7 bases from J, with 13 bases between. This CDR3 is CASSQVGRDAGYTF. In nucleotides, the CDR3 is TGCGCCAGCAGCCAAGTCGGTAGGGACGCTGGCTACACCTTC.

The rearrangement links TRBV5-1 to TRBJ2-7, with TRBD2 matching over 7 bases. CDR3 size: 14 residues. V lost 6 bases and J lost 4; bases outside the gene matches: 10. Germline assignment: CDR1 SGHRS and CDR2 YFSETQ. The chain's CDR3 is CASKGSGAGYEQYF. Here the CDR3 DNA reads TGCGCCAGCAAAGGGAGCGGGGCAGGTTACGAGCAGTACTTC.

The V and J genes are TRBV5-4 and TRBJ2-6; D may correspond to TRBD1 or TRBD2 (5 bases each). V lost 1 base to trimming and J lost 0 bases, with 14 bases between them. Germline V gene data show CDR1 as SGHNT and CDR2 as YYREEE (reference sequence). The length of the CDR3 is 18 residues. CDR3 nucleotide sequence: TGTGCCAGCAGCTTGTTCGGGACGGAGATCTCTGGGGCCAACGTCCTGACTTTC. It translates to CASSLFGTEISGANVLTF.

This sequence joins TRBV6-5 and TRBJ2-7; D is uncertain. V was pared by 6 bases and J by 12 bases, with 12 bases between. CDR1 and CDR2 from the germline V gene are MNHEY and SVGAGI. The CDR3 spans 10 residues. CDR3 loop: CASRVRPLYF. The CDR3 bases are TGTGCCAGCAGAGTGCGGCCCCTGTACTTC.

The rearrangement uses TRBV3-1 (or the pseudogene TRBV3-2) and TRBJ2-2; TRBD1 might be the D (6 bases). Trimming pared 0 bases from V and 5 bases from J, leaving 13 bases between. CDR1 LGHDT and CDR2 YNNKEL come from the germline V gene (reference sequence). There are 16 residues in the CDR3. As DNA, the CDR3 is TGTGCCAGCAGCCAAGATATCGGACAGAAAACCGGGGAGCTGTTTTTT. This encodes CASSQDIGQKTGELFF.

The chain links TRBV7-9 to TRBJ2-2; D call uncertain. Germline V gives CDR1 SEHNR, CDR2 FQNEAQ (reference sequence). V shed 0 bases and J shed 6 bases, with 2 bases lying between them. CDR3 size: 12 residues. Here the CDR3 reads CASSLAPGELFF. CDR3 nucleotides: TGTGCCAGCAGCTTAGCCCCCGGGGAGCTGTTTTTT.

This CDR3 is CASSKVPQIHSNQPQHF. The CDR3 coding sequence is TGTGCCAGCAGCAAAGTCCCCCAGATTCATAGCAATCAGCCCCAGCATTTT. J is TRBJ1-5 and V is TRBV21-1; no check of the table's D call, TRBD1, against the DNA was made. TRBV21-1 is labeled a pseudogene. The CDR3 is made up of 17 amino acids.

The rearrangement links TRBV19 to TRBJ2-1; D not resolved. The CDR3 sequence is 12 residues long. Germline V CDR1 and CDR2: LNHDA, SQIVND (reference sequence). Trimming cost V 1 base and J 5 bases, with 3 bases left between them. CDR3 loop: CASSIVHNEQFF. In DNA, the CDR3 is TGTGCCAGTAGTATAGTCCACAATGAGCAGTTCTTC. The full variable domain, in which reference TRBV19 and TRBJ2-1 provide the parts outside the CDR3, is DGGITQSPKYLFRKEGQNVTLSCEQNLNHDAMYWYRQDPGQGLRLIYYSQIVNDFQKGDIAEGYSVSREKKESFPLTVTSAQKNPTAFYLCASSIVHNEQFFGPGTRLTVL.

The rearrangement links TRBV30 to TRBJ1-4, with D possibly matching TRBD1 (5 bases). Trimming stripped 2 bases from V and 6 bases from J, with 10 bases between. CDR3 length equals 13 residues. Germline V lookup: CDR1 GTSNPN, CDR2 SVGIG (reference sequence). The CDR3 sequence: CAWSRDGYEKLFF. CDR3 nucleotides: TGTGCCTGGAGTCGGGACGGTTATGAAAAACTGTTTTTT.

V is TRBV7-9 and J is TRBJ1-2; 7 nucleotides agree with TRBD1. The trim removed 1 base at V and 3 bases at J, leaving 5 bases unmatched. The CDR3 loop spans 15 amino acids. Germline CDR1 is SEHNR and CDR2 is FQNEAQ (reference sequence). The CDR3 coding sequence is TGTGCCAGCAGCTTAGGGGACAGCCTTTACTATGGCTACACCTTC. Translation: CASSLGDSLYYGYTF.

The chain recombines TRBV5-1 with TRBJ2-4, with 7 bases aligning to TRBD2. The germline V gene has CDR1 SGHRS and CDR2 YFSETQ. Trimming took 0 bases from V and 9 from J; bases not matched to a gene: 9. The CDR3 extends over 15 amino acids. Written as DNA, the CDR3 is TGCGCCAGCAGCTTGGACGCACGGTCGGGAGGCATTCAGTACTTC. Translating gives CASSLDARSGGIQYF.

J is TRBJ1-2 and V is TRBV3-1 (or the pseudogene TRBV3-2), with D tentatively TRBD1 (5 bases). Between the trimmed V and J ends, which lost 3 bases and 5 bases, there was a span of 10 bases. Germline assignment: CDR1 LGHDT and CDR2 YNNKEL (reference sequence). The CDR3 has 13 residues. CDR3 region: CASSQGGGYGYTF. In nucleotides, the CDR3 is TGTGCCAGCAGCCAGGGGGGAGGGTATGGCTACACCTTC.

This clone was seen a single time. This chain joins TRBV6-5 and TRBJ2-7; no reliable D call. This CDR3 is 11 amino acids long. V was pared by 5 bases and J by 6 bases, with 8 bases between. In germline, CDR1 is MNHEY, CDR2 SVGAGI. CDR3 DNA: TGTGCCAGCAGTACATCGGTCGAGCAGTACTTC. It translates to CASSTSVEQYF.

This chain connects TRBV4-3 to TRBJ2-7; 7 bases align to TRBD1. Losses at the gene ends were 1 base for V and 3 bases for J; bases not matched to a gene: 9. The germline gives CDR1 LGHNA, CDR2 YSLEER. CDR3 length: 16 residues. The CDR3 region is CASSQGIRQGDYEQYF. The CDR3 DNA reads TGCGCCAGCAGCCAAGGAATTAGACAGGGAGACTACGAGCAGTACTTC.

The genes are TRBV2 and TRBJ1-2; 7 nucleotides align to TRBD1. This CDR3 has 15 residues. Germline assignment: CDR1 SNHLY and CDR2 FYNNEI. The V segment lost 1 base and the J segment 2 bases; nucleotides outside the gene matches: 4. The CDR3 protein is CASSEGQGGNYGYTF. The DNA for the CDR3 is TGTGCCAGCAGTGAAGGACAGGGTGGCAACTATGGCTACACCTTC.